These T cell receptor beta chains were read from a single sample in a study of blood T cell repertoires in COVID-19. TCRdb keeps only in-frame clones here, not all; method: immunoSEQ multiplex PCR. The profile shows 200,000 to 250,000 clones, about 83% of them singletons. The sequenced sample consisted of peripheral blood. The receptors were sampled from a man aged 25 to 40 who had recovered from COVID-19. The CDR3 runs from the conserved cysteine through the conserved F or W. The order of the fields is D gene, J gene, clone size, V gene, CDR3 DNA, CDR3 protein. The D gene is left open where the match is weak. A row's size may be missing; if present it is once, few, many or a size class.

>TRBD1|TRBJ1-2|.|TRBV12-3/TRBV12-4
TGTGCCAGCAGTTCAGGGGGGTATGGCTACACCTTC
CASSSGGYGYTF
>.|TRBJ1-1|.|TRBV19
TGTGCCAGTACCATACAACAGAACACTGAAGCTTTCTTT
CASTIQQNTEAFF
>.|TRBJ2-1|once|TRBV7-2
TGTGCCAGCAGCTACCCCTTACTCGTCGATGAGCAGTTCTTC
CASSYPLLVDEQFF
>.|TRBJ2-1|.|TRBV9
TGTGCCAGTTCAGTGGAGGACAGCTACAATGAGCAGTTCTTC
CASSVEDSYNEQFF
>TRBD2|TRBJ2-1|.|TRBV24-1
TGTGCCACCAGTGACGAAGCGGGGGCCAGGGATGAGCAGTTCTTC
CATSDEAGARDEQFF
>.|TRBJ1-2|.|TRBV29-1
TGCAGCGTTGTGTTCGGGGCGGGATATGGCTACACCTTC
CSVVFGAGYGYTF
>TRBD1|TRBJ1-1|.|TRBV19
TGTGCCAGTTATCGGGACAGGGGGCCCTTGGGCACTGAAGCTTTCTTT
CASYRDRGPLGTEAFF
>.|TRBJ1-4|.|TRBV2
TGTGCCAGCAGGAGGGACATTTCAGGAGAAAAACTGTTTTTT
CASRRDISGEKLFF
>.|TRBJ1-4|few|TRBV3-1/TRBV3-2
TGTGCCAGCAGCCAAGTTCTGGGGGCCGAACTGTTTTTT
CASSQVLGAELFF
>.|TRBJ1-5|.|TRBV19
TGTGCCAGTAGTTTCCTTTCGACAGGTAATCAGCCCCAGCATTTT
CASSFLSTGNQPQHF
>TRBD1|TRBJ1-2|.|TRBV4-1
TGCGCCAGCAGCCCCGCAGACAGGGTAGGTGGCTACACCTTC
CASSPADRVGGYTF
>.|TRBJ1-1|.|TRBV18
TGTGCCAGCTCACCAGAGCCCCAGGGCACTGAAGCTTTCTTT
CASSPEPQGTEAFF
>TRBD1|TRBJ1-5|once|TRBV29-1
TGCAGCGTCAACAGGGGAAGGTTGGGTCAGCCCCAGCATTTT
CSVNRGRLGQPQHF
>TRBD2|TRBJ2-1|.|TRBV6-5
TGTGCCAGCAGGGATAGCGGGGGGGATTACAATGAGCAGTTCTTC
CASRDSGGDYNEQFF
>.|TRBJ2-2|.|TRBV5-1
TGCGCCAGCAGCTTTACCCAGGGCATAGGCACCGGGGAGCTGTTTTTT
CASSFTQGIGTGELFF
>TRBD1|TRBJ1-1|.|TRBV6-1
TGTGCCAGCAGTGATCTGACAGGGGGGCACACTGAAGCTTTCTTT
CASSDLTGGHTEAFF
>.|TRBJ1-1|.|TRBV7-9
TGTGCCAGCAGCTTGGGGGGAGGTAGCACTGAAGCTTTCTTT
CASSLGGGSTEAFF
>TRBD1|TRBJ1-6|.|TRBV5-1
TGCGCCAGCAGCGTAGCCGACGTACAGGGGGCAGCCCTCCACTTT
CASSVADVQGAALHF
>TRBD1|TRBJ2-1|.|TRBV5-6
TGTGCCAGCAGCCCGGGACAGGGCTCCTACAATGAGCAGTTCTTC
CASSPGQGSYNEQFF
>TRBD2|TRBJ2-3|.|TRBV28
TGTGCCAGCAGCCCACTAGCGACCAGCACAGATACGCAGTATTTT
CASSPLATSTDTQYF
>.|TRBJ2-1|few|TRBV12-3/TRBV12-4
TGTGCCAGCATAGGGTATAGGGGGGGAATATTCTTC
CASIGYRGGIFF
>.|TRBJ2-3|.|TRBV29-1
TGCAGCGTTGATCCTACCGGAGGGCCAGATACGCAGTATTTT
CSVDPTGGPDTQYF
>.|TRBJ1-6|.|TRBV2
TGTGCCAGCAGTGAACAGGGAACGGGTTCACCCCTCCACTTT
CASSEQGTGSPLHF
>.|TRBJ1-2|.|TRBV13
TGTGCCAGCAGCTTAAAGCAGGGTTGGAATAACTATGGCTACACCTTC
CASSLKQGWNNYGYTF
>.|TRBJ2-1|.|TRBV7-3
TGTGCCAGCAGCTTACAGCTAGAGCCCGGTGAGCAGTTCTTC
CASSLQLEPGEQFF
>.|TRBJ1-2|.|TRBV2
TGTGCCAGTCTCAGGGAAGGCTATGGCTACACCTTC
CASLREGYGYTF
>.|TRBJ1-4|once|TRBV7-9
TGTGCCAGCAGTTCAGGGGTTACTAATGAAAAACTGTTTTTT
CASSSGVTNEKLFF
>.|TRBJ1-3|.|TRBV6-4
TGTGCCAGCAGGAGACCCGGGACAATGACGAACACCATATATTTT
CASRRPGTMTNTIYF
>.|TRBJ2-3|.|TRBV5-1
TGCGCCAGCAATCTGGCTAGCACAGATACGCAGTATTTT
CASNLASTDTQYF
>.|TRBJ1-1|.|TRBV12-3/TRBV12-4
TGTGCCAGCAGTCACATAAGGGGCACTGAAGCTTTCTTT
CASSHIRGTEAFF
>.|TRBJ2-2|.|TRBV7-9
TGTGCCAGCAGTCGAGGGACAACCACCGGGGAGCTGTTTTTT
CASSRGTTTGELFF
>TRBD1|TRBJ2-4|.|TRBV19
TGTGCCAGTAGTATAGCCCAAGGGGGCGTATTGATGTACTTC
CASSIAQGGVLMYF
>TRBD1|TRBJ2-5|.|TRBV5-1
TGCGCCAGCAGCTTGGCCGGGACAGGTTACGAGACCCAGTACTTC
CASSLAGTGYETQYF
>.|TRBJ1-5|few|TRBV28
TGTGCCAGCAGCTCAAACAGGGGCAATCAGCCCCAGCATTTT
CASSSNRGNQPQHF
>.|TRBJ1-2|.|TRBV6-5
TGTGCCAGCAGTTATTCTCGGTTATTCGATCCGGGCTACACCTTC
CASSYSRLFDPGYTF
>TRBD2|TRBJ2-5|.|TRBV4-1
TGCGCCAGCAGCCCGCCCGCGGGGGTAGAGACCCAGTACTTC
CASSPPAGVETQYF
>.|TRBJ1-1|once|TRBV2
TGTGCCAGCAGGGTGCAGGGATCTGGTGAAGCTTTCTTT
CASRVQGSGEAFF
>.|TRBJ2-3|.|TRBV5-1
TGCGCCAGCAGGCCTGTGCGGGGCACAGATACGCAGTATTTT
CASRPVRGTDTQYF
>TRBD1|TRBJ2-3|.|TRBV29-1
TGCAGCGTTGAACTCGGGGACAGGGGGCGATTT
CSVELGDRGRF
>.|TRBJ2-3|once|TRBV13
TGTGCCAGCAGCTCTCTAAGCGGGGATACGCAGTATTTT
CASSSLSGDTQYF
>.|TRBJ1-2|.|TRBV12-3/TRBV12-4
TGTGCCAGCAGTTTTGGAGCGGGGGGCTACACCTTC
CASSFGAGGYTF
>.|TRBJ2-2|.|TRBV29-1
TGCAGCGGCGGGGGGGACAGGAAGCCCGGGGAGCTGTTTTTT
CSGGGDRKPGELFF
>.|TRBJ1-5|.|TRBV12-3/TRBV12-4
TGTGCCAGCAGTTTAGGCGGAGGGCAGCCCCAGCATTTT
CASSLGGGQPQHF
>.|TRBJ2-5|.|TRBV21-1
TGTGCCAGCAGCATACTAGCGGGGGTGCAAGAGACCCAGTACTTC
CASSILAGVQETQYF
>.|TRBJ1-5|.|TRBV16
TGTGCCAGCAGCGAAATTCCGCCCCAGGTAAATCAGCCCCAGCATTTT
CASSEIPPQVNQPQHF
>.|TRBJ2-3|.|TRBV6-1
TGTGCCAGCAGTGAAGGGCGGGGAGGTGGCACAGATACGCAGTATTTT
CASSEGRGGGTDTQYF
>.|TRBJ2-5|.|TRBV3-1/TRBV3-2
TGTGCCAGCAGCCAAGAGGGCGGGGAGACCCAGTACTTC
CASSQEGGETQYF
>.|TRBJ1-3|.|TRBV3-1/TRBV3-2
TGTGCCAGCAGCCAAGGACAGATGGGAAACACCATATATTTT
CASSQGQMGNTIYF